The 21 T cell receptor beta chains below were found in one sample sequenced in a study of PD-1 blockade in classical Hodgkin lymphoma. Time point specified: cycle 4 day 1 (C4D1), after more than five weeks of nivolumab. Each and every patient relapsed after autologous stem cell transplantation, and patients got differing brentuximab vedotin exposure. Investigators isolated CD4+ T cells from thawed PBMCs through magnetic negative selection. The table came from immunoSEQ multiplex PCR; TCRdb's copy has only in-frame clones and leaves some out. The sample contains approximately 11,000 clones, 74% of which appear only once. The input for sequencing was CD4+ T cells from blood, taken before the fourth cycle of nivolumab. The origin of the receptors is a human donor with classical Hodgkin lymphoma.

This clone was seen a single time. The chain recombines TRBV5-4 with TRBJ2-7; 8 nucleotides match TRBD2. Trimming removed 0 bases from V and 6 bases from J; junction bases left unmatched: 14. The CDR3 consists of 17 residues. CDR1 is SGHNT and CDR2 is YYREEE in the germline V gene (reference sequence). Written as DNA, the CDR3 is TGTGCCAGCAGCTTGGCCGGCGGGGGGATATACACCCCCGAGCAGTACTTC. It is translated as CASSLAGGGIYTPEQYF.

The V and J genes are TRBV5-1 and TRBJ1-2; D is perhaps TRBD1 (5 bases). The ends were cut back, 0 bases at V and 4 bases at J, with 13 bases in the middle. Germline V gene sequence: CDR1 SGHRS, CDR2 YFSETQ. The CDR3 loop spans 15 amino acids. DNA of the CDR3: TGCGCCAGCAGCTTGGCCGGCAGGGTTGCCTATGGCTACACCTTC. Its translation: CASSLAGRVAYGYTF.

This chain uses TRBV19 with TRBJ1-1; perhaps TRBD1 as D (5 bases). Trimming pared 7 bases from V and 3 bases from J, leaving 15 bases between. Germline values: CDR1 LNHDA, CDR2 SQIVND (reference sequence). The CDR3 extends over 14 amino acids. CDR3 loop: CASTPNRGYTEAFF. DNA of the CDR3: TGTGCCAGTACCCCGAATCGGGGGTACACTGAAGCTTTCTTT.

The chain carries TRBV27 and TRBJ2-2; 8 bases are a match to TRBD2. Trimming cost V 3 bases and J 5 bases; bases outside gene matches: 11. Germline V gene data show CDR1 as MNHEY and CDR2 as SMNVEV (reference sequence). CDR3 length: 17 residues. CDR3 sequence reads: CASSLSRAGVGTGELFF. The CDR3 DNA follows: TGTGCCAGCAGTTTGAGTAGAGCGGGAGTAGGGACCGGGGAGCTGTTTTTT.

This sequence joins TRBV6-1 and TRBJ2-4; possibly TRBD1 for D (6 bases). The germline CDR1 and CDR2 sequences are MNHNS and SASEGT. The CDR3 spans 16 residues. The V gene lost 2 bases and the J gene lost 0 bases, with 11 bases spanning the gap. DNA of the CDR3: TGTGCCAGCAGTGAACACCCAGGGGTAGCCAAAAACATTCAGTACTTC. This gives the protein CASSEHPGVAKNIQYF.

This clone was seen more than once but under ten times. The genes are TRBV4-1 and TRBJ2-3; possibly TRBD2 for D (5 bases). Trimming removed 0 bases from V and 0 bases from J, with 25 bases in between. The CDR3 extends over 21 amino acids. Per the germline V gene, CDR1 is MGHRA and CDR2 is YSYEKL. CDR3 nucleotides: TGCGCCAGCAGCCAAGACCAGAGCGGCCTACATCATCCGCCGAGCACAGATACGCAGTATTTT. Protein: CASSQDQSGLHHPPSTDTQYF.

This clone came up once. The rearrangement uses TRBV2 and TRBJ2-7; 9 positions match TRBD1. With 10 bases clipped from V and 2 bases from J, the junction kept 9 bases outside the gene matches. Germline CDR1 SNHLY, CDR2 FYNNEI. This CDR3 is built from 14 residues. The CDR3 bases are TGTGCCAACAGCGATTGGGACAGGGCCTACGAGCAGTACTTC. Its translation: CANSDWDRAYEQYF.

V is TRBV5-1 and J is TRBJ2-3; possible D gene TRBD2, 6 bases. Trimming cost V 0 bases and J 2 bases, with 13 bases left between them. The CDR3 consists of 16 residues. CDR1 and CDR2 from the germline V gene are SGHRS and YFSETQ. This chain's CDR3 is CASSLVFGGTTDTQYF. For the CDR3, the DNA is TGCGCCAGCAGCTTGGTTTTCGGCGGGACCACAGATACGCAGTATTTT. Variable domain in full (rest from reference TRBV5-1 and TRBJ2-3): KAGVTQTPRYLIKTRGQQVTLSCSPISGHRSVSWYQQTPGQGLQFLFEYFSETQRNKGNFPGRFSGRQFSNSRSEMNVSTLELGDSALYLCASSLVFGGTTDTQYFGPGTRLTVL.

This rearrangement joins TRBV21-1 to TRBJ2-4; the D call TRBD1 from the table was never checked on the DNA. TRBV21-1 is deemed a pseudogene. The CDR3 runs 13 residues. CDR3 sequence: CASSNPGKNIQYF. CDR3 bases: TGTGCCAGCAGCAACCCAGGCAAAAACATTCAGTACTTC.

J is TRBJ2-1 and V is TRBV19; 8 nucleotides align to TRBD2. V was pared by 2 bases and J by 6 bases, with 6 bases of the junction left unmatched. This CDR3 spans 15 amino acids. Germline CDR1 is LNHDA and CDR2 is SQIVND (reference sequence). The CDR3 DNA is TGTGCCAGTAGTATACGGGAGGGCCACTTCAATGAGCAGTTCTTC. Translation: CASSIREGHFNEQFF.

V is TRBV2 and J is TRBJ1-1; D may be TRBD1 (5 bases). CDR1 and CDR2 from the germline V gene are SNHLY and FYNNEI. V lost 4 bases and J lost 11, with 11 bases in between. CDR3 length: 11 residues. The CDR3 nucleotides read TGTGCCAGCAGTGCCTTGACAGACGCTTTCTTT. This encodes CASSALTDAFF.

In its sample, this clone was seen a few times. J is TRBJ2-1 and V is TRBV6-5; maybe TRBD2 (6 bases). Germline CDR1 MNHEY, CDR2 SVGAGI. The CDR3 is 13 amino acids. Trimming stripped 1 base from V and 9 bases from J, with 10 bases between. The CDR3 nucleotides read TGTGCCAGCAGTTACTTGGGGGGAGCTGAGCAGTTCTTC. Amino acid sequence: CASSYLGGAEQFF.

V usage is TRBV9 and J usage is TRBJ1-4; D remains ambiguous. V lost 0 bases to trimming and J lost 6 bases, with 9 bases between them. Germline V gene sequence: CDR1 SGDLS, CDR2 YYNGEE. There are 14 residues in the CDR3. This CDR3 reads CASSVDLGYEKLFF. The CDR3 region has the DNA TGTGCCAGCAGCGTAGACCTGGGGTATGAAAAACTGTTTTTT.

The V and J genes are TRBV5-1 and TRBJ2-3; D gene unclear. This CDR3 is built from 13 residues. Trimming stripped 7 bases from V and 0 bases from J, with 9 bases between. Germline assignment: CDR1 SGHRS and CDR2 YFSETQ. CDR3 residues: CASLAPSTDTQYF. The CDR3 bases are TGCGCCAGCCTGGCCCCTAGCACAGATACGCAGTATTTT.

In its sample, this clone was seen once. CDR3 protein: CASSPRLPGGQDTQYF. For the CDR3, the DNA is TGCGCCAGCAGCCCCCGACTACCTGGGGGACAGGATACGCAGTATTTT. This chain joins TRBV5-1 and TRBJ2-3; 7 positions agree with TRBD1. CDR1 and CDR2 from the germline V gene are SGHRS and YFSETQ. This CDR3 spans 16 amino acids. J gave up 6 bases and V 4 bases, and 14 bases lay outside the gene matches.

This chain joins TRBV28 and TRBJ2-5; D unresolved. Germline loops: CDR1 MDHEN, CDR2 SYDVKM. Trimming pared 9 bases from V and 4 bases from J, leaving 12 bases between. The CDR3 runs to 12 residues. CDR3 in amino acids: CASFDTLETQYF. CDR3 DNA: TGTGCCAGTTTCGACACTCTAGAGACCCAGTACTTC.

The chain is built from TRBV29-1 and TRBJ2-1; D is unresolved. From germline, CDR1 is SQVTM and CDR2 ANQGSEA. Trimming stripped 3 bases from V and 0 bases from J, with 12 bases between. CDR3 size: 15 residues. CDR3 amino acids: CSVDASLSSYNEQFF. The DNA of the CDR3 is TGCAGCGTTGACGCCTCGTTGAGCTCCTACAATGAGCAGTTCTTC.

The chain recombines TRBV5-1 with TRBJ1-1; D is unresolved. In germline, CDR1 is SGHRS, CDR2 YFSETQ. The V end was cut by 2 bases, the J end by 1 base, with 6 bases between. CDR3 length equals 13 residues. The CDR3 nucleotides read TGCGCCAGCAGCTTCCTAACGAACACTGAAGCTTTCTTT. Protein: CASSFLTNTEAFF.

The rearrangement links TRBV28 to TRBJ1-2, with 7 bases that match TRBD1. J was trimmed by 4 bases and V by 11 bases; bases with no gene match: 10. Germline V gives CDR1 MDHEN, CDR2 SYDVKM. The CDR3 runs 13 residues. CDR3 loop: CAGGTGAAYGYTF. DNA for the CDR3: TGTGCCGGAGGAACAGGGGCTGCCTATGGCTACACCTTC.

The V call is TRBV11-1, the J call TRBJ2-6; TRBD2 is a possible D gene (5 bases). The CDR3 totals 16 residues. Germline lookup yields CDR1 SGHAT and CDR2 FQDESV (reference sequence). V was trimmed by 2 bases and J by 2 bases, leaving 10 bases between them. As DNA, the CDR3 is TGTGCCAGCAGCTTACGTATCGGGGCTGGGGCCAACGTCCTGACTTTC. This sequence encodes CASSLRIGAGANVLTF.

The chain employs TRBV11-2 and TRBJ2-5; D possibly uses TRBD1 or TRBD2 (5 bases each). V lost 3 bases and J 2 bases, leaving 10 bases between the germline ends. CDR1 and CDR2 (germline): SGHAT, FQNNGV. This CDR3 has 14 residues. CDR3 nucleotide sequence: TGTGCCAGCAGCTTTGGGGGATCTCAAGAGACCCAGTACTTC. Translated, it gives CASSFGGSQETQYF.